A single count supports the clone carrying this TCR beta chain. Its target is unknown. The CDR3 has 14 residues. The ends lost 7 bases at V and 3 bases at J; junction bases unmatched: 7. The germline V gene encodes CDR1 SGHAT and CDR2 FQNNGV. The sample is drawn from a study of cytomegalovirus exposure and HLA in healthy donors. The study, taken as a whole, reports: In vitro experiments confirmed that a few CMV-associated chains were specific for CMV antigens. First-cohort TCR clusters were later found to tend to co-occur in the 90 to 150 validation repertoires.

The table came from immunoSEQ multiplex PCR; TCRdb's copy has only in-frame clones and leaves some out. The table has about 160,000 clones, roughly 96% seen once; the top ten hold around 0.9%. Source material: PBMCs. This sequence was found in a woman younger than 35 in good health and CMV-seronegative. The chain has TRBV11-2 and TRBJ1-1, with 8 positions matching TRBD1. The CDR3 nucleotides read TGTGCCAGCACCTCCGGGACAGGCTACACTGAAGCTTTCTTT. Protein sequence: CASTSGTGYTEAFF.